This T cell receptor beta chain came from a study of cytomegalovirus exposure and HLA in healthy donors. Though nominally healthy at sampling, donors likely had unrecorded immune exposures. Broader study findings: Specificity of three CMV-associated chains for CMV antigens was verified in vitro. Researchers counted around 160 TCR beta chains as cytomegalovirus-associated. The study found most TCR sequences rare, yet found some public TCRs in many donors.

This CDR3 has 13 amino acids. From germline, CDR1 is SGDLS and CDR2 YYNGEE. The germline V and J ends were trimmed by 7 bases and 5 bases, with 15 bases remaining between them. The study ran its PCR with 60 Vbeta and 13 Jbeta primers. Libraries were prepared by immunoSEQ multiplex PCR; TCRdb keeps only in-frame clonotypes and omits some of them. The table lists over 110,000 clones, roughly four fifths of them singletons, with roughly 8.8% in the top ten. On this clone itself: What it recognizes is unknown.

Sequencing input: PBMCs. The rearrangement uses TRBV9 and TRBJ2-5; possible D gene TRBD1, 6 bases. The source of this sequence is a woman aged 45 to 65 in good health and CMV-seropositive. Here the CDR3 DNA reads TGTGCCAGCGGAAACACAGGGACCGAGACCCAGTACTTC. Translated: CASGNTGTETQYF.